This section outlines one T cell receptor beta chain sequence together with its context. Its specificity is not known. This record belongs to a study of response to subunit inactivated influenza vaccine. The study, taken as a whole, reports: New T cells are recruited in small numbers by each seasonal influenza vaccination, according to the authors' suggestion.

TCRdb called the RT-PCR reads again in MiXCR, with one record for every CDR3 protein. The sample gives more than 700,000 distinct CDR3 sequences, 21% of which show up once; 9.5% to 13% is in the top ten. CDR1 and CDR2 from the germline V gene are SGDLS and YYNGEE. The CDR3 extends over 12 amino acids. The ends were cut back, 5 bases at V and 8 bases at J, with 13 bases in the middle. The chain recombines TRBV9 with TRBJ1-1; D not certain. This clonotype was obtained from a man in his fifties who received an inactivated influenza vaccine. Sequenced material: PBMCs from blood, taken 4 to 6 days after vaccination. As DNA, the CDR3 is TGTGCCAGCAGTCGAGATCGGGGAGAAGCTTTCTTT. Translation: CASSRDRGEAFF.